The clone carrying this TCR beta chain appeared many times. Antigen specificity is unknown. Using RNA transcripts as the source, TCR beta CDR3 regions were amplified. Carried out on the TCR CDR3, a first-round RT-PCR used the HTBI primer set. Via MiXCR, TCRdb re-called the multiplex PCR reads, giving one row per CDR3 protein. The table includes 340,000 or so distinct CDR3 sequences, around 20% detected once. Trimming took 4 bases from V and 0 from J; bases not matched to a gene: 7. The CDR3 length is 16 residues. Germline lookup yields CDR1 SNHLY and CDR2 FYNNEI. This sample stems from a study of T cells in Graves' hyperthyroidism and ophthalmopathy. General study points: Most thyroid clonotypes expanded above 0.001 appeared in blood too.

The definition of stable Graves' hyperthyroidism was no ophthalmopathy progression within 18 months. This TCR was recovered from a woman aged 50 to 65 with Graves' hyperthyroidism. The chain combines TRBV2 with TRBJ2-3; the match to TRBD1 covers 7 bases. The sequenced material came from blood. CDR3 residues: CASSATLGQSTDTQYF. For the CDR3, the DNA is TGTGCCAGCAGTGCTACCCTGGGACAGAGCACAGATACGCAGTATTTT.